These T cell receptor beta chains were read from a single sample in a study of Graves' ophthalmopathy and Graves' hyperthyroidism. TCRdb processed the multiplex PCR reads anew with MiXCR; each CDR3 protein has one entry. The table has a few hundred thousand distinct CDR3 sequences, about 18% seen once. The sample consisted of peripheral blood. These receptors were obtained from an adult woman with stable Graves' hyperthyroidism. Each CDR3 is given with its conserved first and last residue. Each record gives: D gene, V gene, clone size, J gene, CDR3 DNA, CDR3 protein. D genes are given only for firm matches. Some rows have no size entry. The others give once, few or many, or a class for an expanded clone.

>TRBD1|TRBV28|many|TRBJ1-2
TGTGCCAGCAGTTCGGGACAGGGGGCCCGCTATGGCTACACCTTC
CASSSGQGARYGYTF
>-|TRBV27|many|TRBJ1-1
TGTGCCAGCAGTTTAGACCCCCCACAGGGTATGAGCACTGAAGCTTTCTTT
CASSLDPPQGMSTEAFF
>-|TRBV7-9|many|TRBJ1-2
TGTGCCAGCACCACGGACGGATATGGCTACACCTTC
CASTTDGYGYTF
>-|TRBV10-3|many|TRBJ1-5
TGTGCCATCAGTGCCAGGGCAGAAAATCAGCCCCAGCATTTT
CAISARAENQPQHF
>-|TRBV20-1|few|TRBJ1-5
TGCAGTGCTACTCCGGGGGGCGCGGTTCAGCCCCAGCATTTT
CSATPGGAVQPQHF
>-|TRBV6-1|many|TRBJ1-2
TGTGCCAGCAGATCCAGGGTCCCTAACTATGGCTACACCTTC
CASRSRVPNYGYTF
>-|TRBV4-2|many|TRBJ2-7
TGTGCCAGCAGCCAAGTGAAGCGGACAGAGTTTTCCTACGAGCAGTACTTC
CASSQVKRTEFSYEQYF
>TRBD2|TRBV19|many|TRBJ2-7
TGTGCCAGTAGTATATCGCCTAGCGGTGTCAACGAGCAGTACTTC
CASSISPSGVNEQYF
>-|TRBV28|many|TRBJ2-5
TGTGCCAGCAGTTTAGGTATAACTACCGGAGGGGAGACCCAGTACTTC
CASSLGITTGGETQYF
>-|TRBV28|many|TRBJ2-5
TGTGCCAGCAGTTCTCACAGGGTTGATGAGACCCAGTACTTC
CASSSHRVDETQYF
>TRBD1|TRBV7-9|many|TRBJ1-1
TGTGCCAGCAGCCGCGGACAGGGAGGTTGGATGAACACTGAAGCTTTCTTT
CASSRGQGGWMNTEAFF
>TRBD2|TRBV28|many|TRBJ2-7
TGTGCCAGCAGTTTAAGCGGGAGTCCGGTGCAGTACTTC
CASSLSGSPVQYF
>-|TRBV7-2|many|TRBJ2-7
TGTGCCAGCAGCTCCAGAGGGCAGGGGGGCCACGAGCAGTACTTC
CASSSRGQGGHEQYF
>-|TRBV5-1|many|TRBJ1-2
TGCGCCAGCAGCTTGAGGGAGTACTATGGCTACACCTTC
CASSLREYYGYTF
>TRBD1|TRBV3-1|many|TRBJ2-5
TGTGCCAGCAGCCAACCGGGACAGGGACTACCCCAAGAGACCCAGTACTTC
CASSQPGQGLPQETQYF
>-|TRBV20-1|many|TRBJ1-2
TGCAGTGCTAGAGTGAGGCAGGGGAACTATGGCTACACCTTC
CSARVRQGNYGYTF
>-|TRBV20-1|many|TRBJ1-5
TGCAGTGCTAGAGATGGGGATCCAATCAGGCCCCAGCATTTT
CSARDGDPIRPQHF
>TRBD1|TRBV6-5|-|TRBJ1-1
TGTACCAGCAGTTCCGGGACAGGGAGTGGGAACACTGAAGCTTTCTTT
CTSSSGTGSGNTEAFF
>-|TRBV6-5|-|TRBJ2-1
TGTGCCAGCAGTTACTCGATGGTGGGGACCAATCAGTTCTTC
CASSYSMVGTNQFF
>TRBD1|TRBV24-1|-|TRBJ2-5
TGTGCCACCAGTACCGGAACAGGGGGCGGGGAGACCCAGTACTTC
CATSTGTGGGETQYF
>TRBD1|TRBV12-3/TRBV12-4|many|TRBJ2-7
TGTGCCAGCAGTCCAAGACAGGGCCTCTCCTACGAGCAGTACTTC
CASSPRQGLSYEQYF
>-|TRBV12-3/TRBV12-4|once|TRBJ1-2
TGTGCCAGCACCACCCCCACAGGGTCCAACTATGGCTACACCTTC
CASTTPTGSNYGYTF
>TRBD1|TRBV7-9|many|TRBJ2-5
TGTGCCAGCAGCTCTCTAACCGGGACAGGCCAAGAGACCCAGTACTTC
CASSSLTGTGQETQYF
>-|TRBV15|many|TRBJ2-2
TGTGCCACCAGCAGGGTAGGGCTGAACACCGGGGAGCTGTTTTTT
CATSRVGLNTGELFF
>-|TRBV28|many|TRBJ2-7
TGTGCCAGCGCAGGCAGGGGCTACGAGCAGTACTTC
CASAGRGYEQYF
>TRBD2|TRBV20-1|-|TRBJ2-7
TGCAGTGCTAGAATCCCGGGAGGGCCCTACGAGCAGTACTTC
CSARIPGGPYEQYF
>-|TRBV7-2|many|TRBJ2-5
TGTGCCAGCAGGTCGGCGCAGGAGACCCAGTACTTC
CASRSAQETQYF
>-|TRBV20-1|-|TRBJ1-1
TGCAGTGCTAGTTCGGGAAATACTGAAGCTTGCTTT
CSASSGNTEACF